A selection of T cell receptor beta chains follows, all from one sample in a study of T cell repertoires in cytomegalovirus infection. Using its own MiXCR run on the reads, TCRdb lists one record per CDR3 protein. The sample lists about 180,000 distinct CDR3 sequences, approximately 18% occurring once. Specimen: CD8+ T cells from PBMCs. The origin of the receptors is a human donor in good health (CMV status not recorded). Some clones in this sample may be carry-over from other donors' samples. The CDR3 runs from the conserved cysteine through the conserved F or W. D genes are given only for firm matches. Some rows have no size entry. The others give once, few or many, or a class for an expanded clone.

j_gene: TRBJ1-1; v_gene: TRBV28; abundance: .; d_gene: .; CDR3nt: TGTGCCAGCAGTTTACCGACACGGGGTGGGACTGAAGCTTTCTTT; CDR3aa: CASSLPTRGGTEAFF
j_gene: TRBJ2-7; v_gene: TRBV7-9; abundance: once; d_gene: TRBD2; CDR3nt: TGTGCCAGCAGTTTTCCGGCGGGGGGCCAACACGAGCAGTACTTC; CDR3aa: CASSFPAGGQHEQYF
j_gene: TRBJ2-7; v_gene: TRBV7-9; abundance: .; d_gene: TRBD1; CDR3nt: TGTGCCAGCAGCTCAACGACAGGGGCATCCTACGAGCAGTACTTC; CDR3aa: CASSSTTGASYEQYF
j_gene: TRBJ1-5; v_gene: TRBV6-2/TRBV6-3; abundance: .; d_gene: .; CDR3nt: TGTGCCAGCAGGTCACAGGGAAATCAGCCCCAGCATTTT; CDR3aa: CASRSQGNQPQHF
j_gene: TRBJ2-2; v_gene: TRBV6-2/TRBV6-3; abundance: few; d_gene: TRBD2; CDR3nt: TGTGCCACCGGGGCGGAGACTAGCGGGGGGATGCGGACCGGGGAGCTGTTTTTT; CDR3aa: CATGAETSGGMRTGELFF
j_gene: TRBJ1-6; v_gene: TRBV7-2; abundance: .; d_gene: .; CDR3nt: TGTGCCAGCAGCTCCCTGGGGTCCGGGTCACCCCTCCACTTT; CDR3aa: CASSSLGSGSPLHF
j_gene: TRBJ1-5; v_gene: TRBV19; abundance: .; d_gene: .; CDR3nt: TGTGCCAGTAGTGGAAGGGCGAGGAATCAGCCCCAGCATTTT; CDR3aa: CASSGRARNQPQHF
j_gene: TRBJ2-1; v_gene: TRBV6-6; abundance: .; d_gene: .; CDR3nt: TGTGCCAGCACTCAGGGGGGTTATTCTGGCAATGAGCAGTTCTTC; CDR3aa: CASTQGGYSGNEQFF
j_gene: TRBJ2-7; v_gene: TRBV7-9; abundance: few; d_gene: TRBD1; CDR3nt: TGTGCCAGCACTGGTCTCGGGGGACAGGGGACCCACGAGCAGTACTTC; CDR3aa: CASTGLGGQGTHEQYF
j_gene: TRBJ1-2; v_gene: TRBV4-1; abundance: few; d_gene: .; CDR3nt: TGTGCCAGCAGCCCTCCGCAGGCAACTTTCTATGGCTACACCTTC; CDR3aa: CASSPPQATFYGYTF
j_gene: TRBJ2-1; v_gene: TRBV12-3/TRBV12-4; abundance: few; d_gene: TRBD2; CDR3nt: TGTGCCAGCAGTAACCTCGAAGCCGGGACTAGCGGGGGATATGAGCAGTTCTTC; CDR3aa: CASSNLEAGTSGGYEQFF
j_gene: TRBJ2-5; v_gene: TRBV7-2; abundance: many; d_gene: TRBD2; CDR3nt: TGTGCCAGCAGCTCTCGGACTAGCGGGATGTACCAAGAGACCCAGTACTTC; CDR3aa: CASSSRTSGMYQETQYF
j_gene: TRBJ1-5; v_gene: TRBV4-3; abundance: .; d_gene: .; CDR3nt: TGCGCCAGCAGCGCGATAGCGGGGTTCGGCAATCAGCCCCAGCATTTT; CDR3aa: CASSAIAGFGNQPQHF
j_gene: TRBJ2-7; v_gene: TRBV7-9; abundance: .; d_gene: .; CDR3nt: TGTGCCAGCAGCTCTGTCGACGGGCCCTACGAGCAGTACTTC; CDR3aa: CASSSVDGPYEQYF
j_gene: TRBJ1-3; v_gene: TRBV7-4; abundance: few; d_gene: .; CDR3nt: TGTGCCAGCAGCTTAGAGCACAGGGCTGGAAACACCATATATTTT; CDR3aa: CASSLEHRAGNTIYF
j_gene: TRBJ1-5; v_gene: TRBV6-5; abundance: few; d_gene: .; CDR3nt: TGTGCCAGCAGTTCCCACAGGGATAGCAATCAGCCCCAGCATTTT; CDR3aa: CASSSHRDSNQPQHF
j_gene: TRBJ1-2; v_gene: TRBV11-2; abundance: .; d_gene: .; CDR3nt: TGTGCCAGCAGCTTAGGGGCGAGTAACTATGGCTACACCTTC; CDR3aa: CASSLGASNYGYTF
j_gene: TRBJ2-7; v_gene: TRBV12-3/TRBV12-4; abundance: .; d_gene: .; CDR3nt: TGTGCCAGCAGTTTAGGGGGTCTTGGGCCCGAGGGCTCCTACGAGCAGTACTTC; CDR3aa: CASSLGGLGPEGSYEQYF
j_gene: TRBJ1-5; v_gene: TRBV7-2; abundance: .; d_gene: .; CDR3nt: TGTGCCAGCAGTTCAACGGGTCCGAATCAGCCCCAGCATTTT; CDR3aa: CASSSTGPNQPQHF
j_gene: TRBJ2-1; v_gene: TRBV4-1; abundance: .; d_gene: .; CDR3nt: TGCGCCAGCAGCCAAGAGAGGTCACTCGGACGAGGAGATGAGCAGTTCTTC; CDR3aa: CASSQERSLGRGDEQFF
j_gene: TRBJ2-7; v_gene: TRBV10-3; abundance: few; d_gene: .; CDR3nt: TGTGCCATCAGGGCGTCAGGCAATGACGAGCAGTACTTC; CDR3aa: CAIRASGNDEQYF
j_gene: TRBJ1-1; v_gene: TRBV11-2; abundance: few; d_gene: .; CDR3nt: TGTGCCAGCAGCTTAGGGGAGGTTTCCGAAGCTTTCTTT; CDR3aa: CASSLGEVSEAFF
j_gene: TRBJ2-5; v_gene: TRBV2; abundance: .; d_gene: .; CDR3nt: TGTGCCAGCGTTACCGGGACAGCGGGAGAGACCCAGTACTTC; CDR3aa: CASVTGTAGETQYF
j_gene: TRBJ2-1; v_gene: TRBV7-4; abundance: few; d_gene: .; CDR3nt: TGTGCCAGCAGCTTAGTCCCTAGGCGGGCCTACAATGAGCAGTTCTTC; CDR3aa: CASSLVPRRAYNEQFF
j_gene: TRBJ2-7; v_gene: TRBV29-1; abundance: few; d_gene: .; CDR3nt: TGCAGCGTTGGGACGGTTAGCTCCTACGAGCAGTACTTC; CDR3aa: CSVGTVSSYEQYF
j_gene: TRBJ1-2; v_gene: TRBV28; abundance: .; d_gene: .; CDR3nt: TGTGCCAGCAGTTCAAAACAGGGATACTATGGCTACACCTTC; CDR3aa: CASSSKQGYYGYTF
j_gene: TRBJ1-5; v_gene: TRBV7-9; abundance: few; d_gene: .; CDR3nt: TGTGCCAGCAGCTTCAGTGGGGAAGGCCAGCCCCAGCATTTT; CDR3aa: CASSFSGEGQPQHF
j_gene: TRBJ1-2; v_gene: TRBV24-1; abundance: once; d_gene: .; CDR3nt: TGTGCCACCAGTGATAAGACCGCTAACTATGGCTACACCTTC; CDR3aa: CATSDKTANYGYTF
j_gene: TRBJ2-7; v_gene: TRBV7-9; abundance: .; d_gene: .; CDR3nt: TGTGCCAGCAGCTTAGAGCAGGGTCACTCCTACGAGCAGTACTTC; CDR3aa: CASSLEQGHSYEQYF
j_gene: TRBJ2-5; v_gene: TRBV9; abundance: .; d_gene: .; CDR3nt: TGTGCCAGCAGCGAAGCCGGGACCCCCGAAACGGCCCAGTACTTC; CDR3aa: CASSEAGTPETAQYF
j_gene: TRBJ2-2; v_gene: TRBV7-8; abundance: .; d_gene: TRBD1; CDR3nt: TGTGCCAGCAGCTTCCCAGACAGGGGGCTAAACACCGGGGAGCTGTTTTTT; CDR3aa: CASSFPDRGLNTGELFF
j_gene: TRBJ2-1; v_gene: TRBV7-9; abundance: few; d_gene: .; CDR3nt: TGTGCCAGCAGCCGGGCGGGGAATGAGCAGTTCTTC; CDR3aa: CASSRAGNEQFF
j_gene: TRBJ1-4; v_gene: TRBV28; abundance: once; d_gene: TRBD1; CDR3nt: TGTGCCAGCAGTTTACCTACACAGGGGAGTAATGAAAAACTGTTTTTT; CDR3aa: CASSLPTQGSNEKLFF
j_gene: TRBJ2-3; v_gene: TRBV28; abundance: few; d_gene: .; CDR3nt: TGTGCCAGCAGCTTAACAGGACTCTCCCAGGGTTCAGATACGCAGTATTTT; CDR3aa: CASSLTGLSQGSDTQYF
j_gene: TRBJ2-1; v_gene: TRBV6-6; abundance: .; d_gene: TRBD2; CDR3nt: TGTGCCAGCAGTTACTCGATCGGGACTAGCGGTTACAATGAGCAGTTCTTC; CDR3aa: CASSYSIGTSGYNEQFF
j_gene: TRBJ2-7; v_gene: TRBV20-1; abundance: few; d_gene: TRBD1; CDR3nt: TGCAGTGCCCCCCGGGACAGGGGCTTCTACGAGCAGTACTTC; CDR3aa: CSAPRDRGFYEQYF
j_gene: TRBJ2-2; v_gene: TRBV7-2; abundance: few; d_gene: .; CDR3nt: TGTGCCAGCAGCTTAGAGCTGACAACCGGGGAGCTGTTTTTT; CDR3aa: CASSLELTTGELFF
j_gene: TRBJ1-5; v_gene: TRBV13; abundance: .; d_gene: TRBD1; CDR3nt: TGTGCCAGCAGCTTTCGACAGGGTTCAGGACAGCCCCAGCATTTT; CDR3aa: CASSFRQGSGQPQHF
j_gene: TRBJ2-7; v_gene: TRBV20-1; abundance: once; d_gene: TRBD2; CDR3nt: TGCAGTGCTTGGGGACCGGGACTAGCTATCTCCGAGCAGTACTTC; CDR3aa: CSAWGPGLAISEQYF
j_gene: TRBJ2-1; v_gene: TRBV2; abundance: few; d_gene: TRBD2; CDR3nt: TGTGCCAGCAGTGCGTCCTTAGCGGGGGGCCCCACCTTGGGTAATGAGCAGTTCTTC; CDR3aa: CASSASLAGGPTLGNEQFF
j_gene: TRBJ1-3; v_gene: TRBV12-5; abundance: .; d_gene: .; CDR3nt: TGTGCTAGTGGTTTCCCCACGCCCAGGGGTATCTCTGGAAACACCATATATTTT; CDR3aa: CASGFPTPRGISGNTIYF
j_gene: TRBJ2-6; v_gene: TRBV7-3; abundance: few; d_gene: .; CDR3nt: TGTGCCAGCAGCTCGCTGGTTGCCTCAGGCTCTGGGGCCAACGTCCTGACTTTC; CDR3aa: CASSSLVASGSGANVLTF
j_gene: TRBJ2-1; v_gene: TRBV7-9; abundance: .; d_gene: TRBD2; CDR3nt: TGTGCCAGCAGCCCATCGACTAGCGGGGGGGTGAGCTCCTACAATGAGCAGTTCTTC; CDR3aa: CASSPSTSGGVSSYNEQFF
j_gene: TRBJ1-2; v_gene: TRBV4-3; abundance: few; d_gene: .; CDR3nt: TGCGCCAGCAGCCAAGAAGGAGACGGGGCCGCGGCCCACACCTTC; CDR3aa: CASSQEGDGAAAHTF
j_gene: TRBJ2-1; v_gene: TRBV6-1; abundance: .; d_gene: TRBD2; CDR3nt: TGTGCCAGCAGTCCTCTGACTAGCGGGGGGGGAAATGAGCAGTTCTTC; CDR3aa: CASSPLTSGGGNEQFF
j_gene: TRBJ2-1; v_gene: TRBV20-1; abundance: .; d_gene: TRBD2; CDR3nt: TGCAGTGCCTCCACTAGCGGGGGGTTTTATGAGCAGTTCTTC; CDR3aa: CSASTSGGFYEQFF
j_gene: TRBJ2-2; v_gene: TRBV7-9; abundance: few; d_gene: .; CDR3nt: TGTGCCAGCAGCTTAGACGGGGAGGTGAACACCGGGGAGCTGTTTTTT; CDR3aa: CASSLDGEVNTGELFF
j_gene: TRBJ2-1; v_gene: TRBV19; abundance: .; d_gene: .; CDR3nt: TGTGCCAGTAGTATAGGCTTCGACGGCGACAATGAGCAGTTCTTC; CDR3aa: CASSIGFDGDNEQFF
j_gene: TRBJ2-7; v_gene: TRBV20-1; abundance: .; d_gene: .; CDR3nt: TGCAGTGCTACGTCAAGACAGACTTACGAGCAGTACTTC; CDR3aa: CSATSRQTYEQYF
j_gene: TRBJ2-7; v_gene: TRBV7-2; abundance: many; d_gene: TRBD1; CDR3nt: TGTGCCAGCAGCTCTCTCCGGGACAGGATTTACTACGAGCAGTACTTC; CDR3aa: CASSSLRDRIYYEQYF
j_gene: TRBJ2-7; v_gene: TRBV6-8; abundance: .; d_gene: TRBD1; CDR3nt: TGTGCCAGCAGACAAGGACAGGGAAGCTCCTACGAGCAGTACTTC; CDR3aa: CASRQGQGSSYEQYF
j_gene: TRBJ2-5; v_gene: TRBV7-3; abundance: few; d_gene: TRBD1; CDR3nt: TGTGCCAGCAGCTTAAGCGACAGGGGGCGCCAAGAGACCCAGTACTTC; CDR3aa: CASSLSDRGRQETQYF